The source of this T cell receptor (beta chain) is a study of T-cell memory formation after mild COVID-19. TCRdb ran MiXCR on the 5' RACE reads and lists one entry per CDR3 protein. The repertoire holds 300,000 to 400,000 distinct CDR3 sequences, with roughly 15% as singletons. This clonotype has more than one count but fewer than ten. The sequenced sample was PBMCs or a T cell subset sorted from them (not recorded which). This TCR came from a man in his late teens or twenties who had mild COVID-19 (a few samples of this study predate the infection). Cell type and time point are not known.

The CDR3 DNA is TGTGCCAGCAGATCCGGGACTAGCACAGATACGCAGTATTTT. It codes for CASRSGTSTDTQYF. V and J are TRBV12-3 or TRBV12-4 and TRBJ2-3, with D perhaps TRBD2 (6 bases). Between the trimmed V and J ends, which lost 6 bases and 0 bases, there was a span of 10 bases. This CDR3 has 14 residues.